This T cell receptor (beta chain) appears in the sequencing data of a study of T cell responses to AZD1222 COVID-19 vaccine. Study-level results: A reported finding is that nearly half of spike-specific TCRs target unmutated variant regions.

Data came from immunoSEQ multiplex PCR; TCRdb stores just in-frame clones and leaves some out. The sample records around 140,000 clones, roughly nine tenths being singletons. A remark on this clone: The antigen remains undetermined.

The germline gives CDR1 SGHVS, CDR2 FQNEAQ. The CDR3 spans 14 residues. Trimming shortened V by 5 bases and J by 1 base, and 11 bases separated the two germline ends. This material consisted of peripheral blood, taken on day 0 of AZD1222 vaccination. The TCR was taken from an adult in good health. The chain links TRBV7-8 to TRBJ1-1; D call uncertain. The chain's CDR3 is CASSPKRPNTEAFF. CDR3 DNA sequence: TGTGCCAGCAGCCCCAAGCGACCGAACACTGAAGCTTTCTTT.